This T cell receptor beta chain came from a study of cytomegalovirus exposure and HLA in healthy donors. It was healthy bone marrow donors who served as donors. Primers: 60 Vbeta forward and 13 Jbeta reverse. Assay: immunoSEQ multiplex PCR; the TCRdb copy retains only in-frame clones and omits some. The sample records about 82,000 clones, around 79% being singletons. Germline loops: CDR1 MNHNS, CDR2 SASEGT. The trim removed 0 bases at V and 0 bases at J, leaving 10 bases unmatched. The CDR3 has 19 residues. The sample was PBMCs. The receptor's source is a human donor in good health. This chain joins TRBV6-1 and TRBJ2-3, with 9 positions matching TRBD1. The DNA of the CDR3 is TGTGCCAGCAGTGAAGCGCTGGGAGGGACAGGGACTAGCACAGATACGCAGTATTTT. It codes for CASSEALGGTGTSTDTQYF.